This T cell receptor (beta chain) was obtained from a study of T cell responses to AZD1222 COVID-19 vaccine. Notes on the study in general: Sampling captured repertoires only after the peak T cell response. Possibly, clonal diversity was underestimated; donors were largely white British and included more females. Epitopes outside B.1.351 and B.1.1.7 mutated regions reportedly drew nearly half of spike TCRs. A rise in Spike-specific TCR breadth and depth followed two AZD1222 doses.

CDR1 and CDR2 (germline): MNHEY, SVGAGI. This CDR3 is built from 15 residues. V lost 5 bases, J lost 0 bases, and 12 bases lay in between. Points on this clone: Its antigen is as yet unknown.

Assay used: immunoSEQ multiplex PCR; TCRdb lists only in-frame clones, some missing. Here the sample spans 90,000 to 150,000 clones, about 85% being singletons. The V and J genes are TRBV6-5 and TRBJ2-3; D is perhaps TRBD2 (5 bases). The receptor comes from an adult in good health. Sequenced here: peripheral blood, sampled on day 0 of AZD1222 vaccination. This CDR3 reads CASSRGSSSTDTQYF. Here the CDR3 DNA reads TGTGCCAGCAGTCGGGGATCGTCCAGCACAGATACGCAGTATTTT.